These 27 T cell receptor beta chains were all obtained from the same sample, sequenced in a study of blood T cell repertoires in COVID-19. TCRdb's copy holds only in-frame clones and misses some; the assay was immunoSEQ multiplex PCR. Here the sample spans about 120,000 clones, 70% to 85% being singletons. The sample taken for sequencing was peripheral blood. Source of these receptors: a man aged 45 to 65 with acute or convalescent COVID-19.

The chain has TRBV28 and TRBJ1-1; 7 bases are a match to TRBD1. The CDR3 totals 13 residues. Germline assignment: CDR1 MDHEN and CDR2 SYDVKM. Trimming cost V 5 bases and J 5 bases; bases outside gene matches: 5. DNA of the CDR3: TGTGCCAGCAGTGCGACAGGGTTGACTGAAGCTTTCTTT. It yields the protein CASSATGLTEAFF.

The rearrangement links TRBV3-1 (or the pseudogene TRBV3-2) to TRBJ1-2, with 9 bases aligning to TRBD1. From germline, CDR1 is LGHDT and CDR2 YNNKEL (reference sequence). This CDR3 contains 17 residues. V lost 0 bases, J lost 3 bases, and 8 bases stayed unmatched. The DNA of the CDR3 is TGTGCCAGCAGCCAAGATCTAGGGACAGGGATTGACTATGGCTACACCTTC. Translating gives CASSQDLGTGIDYGYTF.

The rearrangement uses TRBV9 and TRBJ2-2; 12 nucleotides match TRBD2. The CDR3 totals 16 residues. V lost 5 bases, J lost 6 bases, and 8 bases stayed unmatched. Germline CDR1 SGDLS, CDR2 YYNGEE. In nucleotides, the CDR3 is TGTGCCAGCAGTCAAACTAGCGGGGGGATTCCCGGGGAGCTGTTTTTT. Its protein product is CASSQTSGGIPGELFF. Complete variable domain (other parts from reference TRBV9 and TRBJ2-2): DSGVTQTPKHLITATGQRVTLRCSPRSGDLSVYWYQQSLDQGLQFLIQYYNGEERAKGNILERFSAQQFPDLHSELNLSSLELGDSALYFCASSQTSGGIPGELFFGEGSRLTVL.

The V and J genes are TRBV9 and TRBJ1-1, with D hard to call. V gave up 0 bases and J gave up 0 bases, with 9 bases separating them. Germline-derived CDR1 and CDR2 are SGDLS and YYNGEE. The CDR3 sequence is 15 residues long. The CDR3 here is CASSVDEGLNTEAFF. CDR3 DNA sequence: TGTGCCAGCAGCGTAGATGAGGGCCTGAACACTGAAGCTTTCTTT. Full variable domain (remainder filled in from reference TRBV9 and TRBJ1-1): DSGVTQTPKHLITATGQRVTLRCSPRSGDLSVYWYQQSLDQGLQFLIQYYNGEERAKGNILERFSAQQFPDLHSELNLSSLELGDSALYFCASSVDEGLNTEAFFGQGTRLTVV.

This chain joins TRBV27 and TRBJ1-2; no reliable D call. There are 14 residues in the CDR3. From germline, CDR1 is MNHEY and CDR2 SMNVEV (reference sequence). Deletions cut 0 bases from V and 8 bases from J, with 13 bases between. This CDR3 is CASSLSPRTSGYTF. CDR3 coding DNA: TGTGCCAGCAGTTTATCGCCCCGGACTAGCGGCTACACCTTC.

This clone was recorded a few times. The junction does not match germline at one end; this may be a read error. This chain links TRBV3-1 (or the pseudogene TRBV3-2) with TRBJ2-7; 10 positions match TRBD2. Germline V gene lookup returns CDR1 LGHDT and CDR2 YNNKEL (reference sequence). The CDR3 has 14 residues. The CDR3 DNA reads TGTGCCAGCAGCCAAGACTTGAACAGCGGGAGGGCTGACTTC. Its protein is CASSQDLNSGRADF.

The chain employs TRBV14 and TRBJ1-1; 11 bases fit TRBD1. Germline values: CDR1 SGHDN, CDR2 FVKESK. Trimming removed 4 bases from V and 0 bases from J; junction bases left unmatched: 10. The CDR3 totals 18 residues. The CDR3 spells CASSPGPRDRGLNTEAFF. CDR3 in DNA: TGTGCCAGCAGCCCCGGACCACGGGACAGGGGGTTGAACACTGAAGCTTTCTTT.

In nucleotides, the CDR3 is TGTGCCACCATGGGGGCATACAATGAGCAGTTCTTC. Residues: CATMGAYNEQFF. The genes are TRBV28 and TRBJ2-1; possibly TRBD1 for D (6 bases). V lost 10 bases to trimming and J lost 4 bases, with 11 bases between them. Germline CDR1 MDHEN, CDR2 SYDVKM. CDR3 length equals 12 residues.

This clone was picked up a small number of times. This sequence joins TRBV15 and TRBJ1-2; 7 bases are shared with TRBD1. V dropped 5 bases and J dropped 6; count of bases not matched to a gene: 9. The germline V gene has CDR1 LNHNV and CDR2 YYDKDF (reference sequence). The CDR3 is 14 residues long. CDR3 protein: CATSEDRRGDGYTF. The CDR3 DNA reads TGTGCCACCAGCGAGGACAGGAGGGGAGATGGCTACACCTTC.

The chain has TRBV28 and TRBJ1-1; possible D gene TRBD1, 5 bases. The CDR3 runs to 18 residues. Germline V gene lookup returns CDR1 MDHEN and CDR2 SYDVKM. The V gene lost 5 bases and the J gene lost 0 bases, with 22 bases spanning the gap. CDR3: CASSPNRGRFQMNTEAFF. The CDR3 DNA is TGTGCCAGCAGTCCGAATAGGGGCAGATTCCAAATGAACACTGAAGCTTTCTTT. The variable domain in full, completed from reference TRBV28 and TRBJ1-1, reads DVKVTQSSRYLVKRTGEKVFLECVQDMDHENMFWYRQDPGLGLRLIYFSYDVKMKEKGDIPEGYSVSREKKERFSLILESASTNQTSMYLCASSPNRGRFQMNTEAFFGQGTRLTVV.

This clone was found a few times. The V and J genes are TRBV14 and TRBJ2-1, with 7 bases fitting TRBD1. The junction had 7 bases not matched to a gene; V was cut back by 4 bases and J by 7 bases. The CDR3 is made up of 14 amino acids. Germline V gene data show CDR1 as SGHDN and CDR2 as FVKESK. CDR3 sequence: CASSLATGSNEQFF. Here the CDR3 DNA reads TGTGCCAGCAGCCTGGCGACAGGGTCGAATGAGCAGTTCTTC.

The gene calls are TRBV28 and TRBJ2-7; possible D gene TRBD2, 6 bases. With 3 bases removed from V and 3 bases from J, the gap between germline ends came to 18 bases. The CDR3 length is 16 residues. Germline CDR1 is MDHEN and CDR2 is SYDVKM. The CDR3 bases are TGTGCCAGCAGTTTGTGGGCTAGCGATCTTCTCTACGAGCAGTACTTC. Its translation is CASSLWASDLLYEQYF.

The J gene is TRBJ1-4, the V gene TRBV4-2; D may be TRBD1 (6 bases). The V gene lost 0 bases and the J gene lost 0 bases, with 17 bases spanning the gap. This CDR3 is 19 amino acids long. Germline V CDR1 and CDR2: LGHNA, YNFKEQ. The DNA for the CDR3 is TGTGCCAGCAGCCAAGACCCCAGGGGACCCCTTGCAACTAATGAAAAACTGTTTTTT. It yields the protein CASSQDPRGPLATNEKLFF.

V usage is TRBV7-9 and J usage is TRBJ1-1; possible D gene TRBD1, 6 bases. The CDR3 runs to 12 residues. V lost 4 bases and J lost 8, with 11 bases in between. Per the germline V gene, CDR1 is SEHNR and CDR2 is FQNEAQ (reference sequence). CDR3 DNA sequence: TGTGCCAGCAGCTCCAGGGGCTTCGAAGCTTTCTTT. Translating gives CASSSRGFEAFF. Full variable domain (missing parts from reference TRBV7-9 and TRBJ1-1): DTGVSQNPRHKITKRGQNVTFRCDPISEHNRLYWYRQTLGQGPEFLTYFQNEAQLEKSRLLSDRFSAERPKGSFSTLEIQRTEQGDSAMYLCASSSRGFEAFFGQGTRLTVV.

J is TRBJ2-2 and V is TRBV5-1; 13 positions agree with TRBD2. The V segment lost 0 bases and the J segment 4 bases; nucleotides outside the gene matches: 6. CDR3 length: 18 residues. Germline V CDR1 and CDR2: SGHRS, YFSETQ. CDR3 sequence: CASSLELAGGPGTGELFF. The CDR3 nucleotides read TGCGCCAGCAGCTTGGAACTAGCGGGGGGGCCGGGCACCGGGGAGCTGTTTTTT.

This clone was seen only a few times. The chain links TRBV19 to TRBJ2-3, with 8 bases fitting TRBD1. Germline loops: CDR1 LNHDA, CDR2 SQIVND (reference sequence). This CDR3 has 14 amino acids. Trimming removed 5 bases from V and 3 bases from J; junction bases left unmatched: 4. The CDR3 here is CASSSGQGTDTQYF. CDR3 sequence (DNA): TGTGCCAGTAGTTCCGGACAGGGAACAGATACGCAGTATTTT.

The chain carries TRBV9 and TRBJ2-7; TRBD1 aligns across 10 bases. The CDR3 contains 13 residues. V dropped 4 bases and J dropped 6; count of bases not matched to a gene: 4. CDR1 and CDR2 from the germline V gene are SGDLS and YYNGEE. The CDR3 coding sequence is TGTGCCAGCAGCTCCGGGACAGGGGTCGAGCAGTACTTC. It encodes CASSSGTGVEQYF.

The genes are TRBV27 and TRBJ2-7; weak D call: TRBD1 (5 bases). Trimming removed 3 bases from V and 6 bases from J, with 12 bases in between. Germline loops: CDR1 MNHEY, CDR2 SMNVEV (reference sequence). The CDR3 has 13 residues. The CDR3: CASSFALGVEQYF. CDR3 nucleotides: TGTGCCAGCAGTTTTGCATTAGGGGTCGAGCAGTACTTC.

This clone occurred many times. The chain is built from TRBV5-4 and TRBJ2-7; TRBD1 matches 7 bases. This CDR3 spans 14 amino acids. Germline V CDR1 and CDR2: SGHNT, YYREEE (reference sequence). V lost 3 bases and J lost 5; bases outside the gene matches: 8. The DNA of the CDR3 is TGTGCCAGCAGCTCACCGTACAGGGGAAACGAGCAGTACTTC. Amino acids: CASSSPYRGNEQYF.

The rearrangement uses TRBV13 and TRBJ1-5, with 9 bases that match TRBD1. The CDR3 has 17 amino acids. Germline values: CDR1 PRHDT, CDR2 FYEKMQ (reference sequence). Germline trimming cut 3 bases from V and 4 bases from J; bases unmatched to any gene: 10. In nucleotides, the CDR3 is TGTGCCAGCAGCTTGACCGGGACAGGGATGATTAATCAGCCCCAGCATTTT. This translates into CASSLTGTGMINQPQHF.

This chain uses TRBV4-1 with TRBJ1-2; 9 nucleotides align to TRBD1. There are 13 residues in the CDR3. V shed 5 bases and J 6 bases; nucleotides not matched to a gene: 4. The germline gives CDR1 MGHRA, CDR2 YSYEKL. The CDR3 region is CASSSRDRDGYTF. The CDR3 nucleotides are TGCGCCAGCAGCTCACGGGACAGGGATGGCTACACCTTC.

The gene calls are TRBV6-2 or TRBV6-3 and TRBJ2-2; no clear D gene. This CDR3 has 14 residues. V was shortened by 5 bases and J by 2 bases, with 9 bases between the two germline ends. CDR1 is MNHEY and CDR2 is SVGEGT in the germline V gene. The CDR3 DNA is TGTGCCAGCAGTGCCGGGTTTAACACCGGGGAGCTGTTTTTT. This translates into CASSAGFNTGELFF.

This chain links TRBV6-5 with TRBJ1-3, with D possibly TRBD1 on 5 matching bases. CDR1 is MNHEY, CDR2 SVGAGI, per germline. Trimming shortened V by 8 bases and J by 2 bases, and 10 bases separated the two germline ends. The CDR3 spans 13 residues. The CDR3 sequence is CASGTGTGNTIYF. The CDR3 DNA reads TGTGCCAGCGGGACTGGAACTGGAAACACCATATATTTT.

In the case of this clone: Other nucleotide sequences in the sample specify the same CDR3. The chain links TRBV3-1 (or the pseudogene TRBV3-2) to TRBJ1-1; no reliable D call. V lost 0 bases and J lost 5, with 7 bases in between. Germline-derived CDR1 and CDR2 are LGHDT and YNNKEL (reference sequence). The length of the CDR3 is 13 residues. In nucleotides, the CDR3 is TGTGCCAGCAGCCAAGACGCTAGTACTGAAGCTTTCTTT. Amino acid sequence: CASSQDASTEAFF.

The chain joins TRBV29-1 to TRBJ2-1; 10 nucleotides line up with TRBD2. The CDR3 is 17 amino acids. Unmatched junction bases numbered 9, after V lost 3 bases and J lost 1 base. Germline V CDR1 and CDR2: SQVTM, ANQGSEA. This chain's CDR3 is CSVDRVAGGPSYNEQFF. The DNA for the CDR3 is TGCAGCGTTGATCGGGTAGCGGGAGGTCCTTCCTACAATGAGCAGTTCTTC.

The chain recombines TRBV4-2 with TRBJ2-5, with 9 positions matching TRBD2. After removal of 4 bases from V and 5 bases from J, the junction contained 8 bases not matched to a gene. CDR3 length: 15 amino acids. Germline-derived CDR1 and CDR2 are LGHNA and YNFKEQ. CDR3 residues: CASSPPGLARETQYF. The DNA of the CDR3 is TGTGCCAGCAGCCCCCCGGGACTAGCAAGGGAGACCCAGTACTTC.

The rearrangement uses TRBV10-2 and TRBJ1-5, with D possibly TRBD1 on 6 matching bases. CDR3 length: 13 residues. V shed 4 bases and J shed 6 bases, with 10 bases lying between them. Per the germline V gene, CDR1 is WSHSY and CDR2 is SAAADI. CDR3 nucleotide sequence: TGCGCCAGCAGTGTCCAGGGGAGTCAGCCCCAGCATTTT. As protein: CASSVQGSQPQHF.